The rows below give T cell receptor beta chains drawn from one sample of a study of T cell responses to AZD1222 COVID-19 vaccine. TCRdb's table, derived via immunoSEQ multiplex PCR, lists solely in-frame clones and lacks some. The sample yields about 100,000 clones, approximately 88% seen once. Sequenced material: peripheral blood, taken on day 0 of AZD1222 vaccination. The receptor set was obtained from an adult in good health. Both conserved end residues are part of each CDR3. D genes are given only for firm matches. Size values are once, few and many counts, or a class for expanded clones, and some rows have none.

clone_size,j_call,d_call,v_call,cdr3_aa
NA,TRBJ2-3,TRBD1,TRBV3-1/TRBV3-2,CASSLGDRDTQYF
NA,TRBJ1-5,NA,TRBV6-5,CASSYSTTGAGPQHF
NA,TRBJ2-7,NA,TRBV7-2,CASSFSVYEQYF
NA,TRBJ2-1,TRBD1,TRBV4-1,CASSQDRGLDNEQFF
NA,TRBJ2-7,NA,TRBV7-8,CASVGRTYEQYF
once,TRBJ2-2,TRBD2,TRBV27,CASSLEREVGELFF
NA,TRBJ1-2,TRBD1,TRBV5-4,CASSLTGVHYGYTF
NA,TRBJ2-3,NA,TRBV6-1,CASRRRDQDTQYF
few,TRBJ1-5,NA,TRBV30,CAWSSLVGVQPQHF
once,TRBJ2-1,NA,TRBV11-3,CASSPRGFNEQFF
NA,TRBJ1-1,NA,TRBV7-6,CASSLLSGRNTEAFF
NA,TRBJ2-2,NA,TRBV6-5,CASSYSEAVNTGELFF
NA,TRBJ2-7,TRBD1,TRBV5-1,CASSGQGAGDLGQYF
NA,TRBJ1-6,TRBD1,TRBV28,CASTREGAKVLHF
NA,TRBJ2-3,NA,TRBV9,CASSVGAANTDTQYF
few,TRBJ2-3,TRBD1,TRBV11-3,CASSLRTGGTDTQYF
NA,TRBJ1-6,NA,TRBV5-5,CASSLGPASYNSPLHF